This T cell receptor beta chain was obtained from a study of blood T cell repertoires in COVID-19. The V segment lost 6 bases and the J segment 1 base; nucleotides outside the gene matches: 11. The CDR3 has 16 residues. Germline V CDR1 and CDR2: SGHVS, FNYEAQ. This table comes from immunoSEQ multiplex PCR, and its TCRdb copy is limited to in-frame clones, with some not included. The sample lists 150,000 to 200,000 clones, just under 85% seen once, with 6.5% to 9% in the top ten. This clone appeared a single time. The receptor was isolated from a woman older than 75 with COVID-19, enrolled during active disease. The chain joins TRBV7-6 to TRBJ2-5; 7 bases are a match to TRBD2. Sequencing was carried out using peripheral blood. DNA for the CDR3: TGTGCCAGCAGAAACATAGCGGGTCCCCTCCAAGAGACCCAGTACTTC. Translating gives CASRNIAGPLQETQYF.